This section outlines one T cell receptor beta chain sequence together with its context. The table came from immunoSEQ multiplex PCR; TCRdb's copy has only in-frame clones and leaves some out. In the table there are around 140,000 clones, 80% to 90% of which are singletons. These data come from a study of blood T cell repertoires in COVID-19. Study-wide context: Researchers got acute and convalescent COVID-19 samples from the United States, Italy and Spain.

The origin of this receptor is a man in his sixties who had recovered from COVID-19. The sample taken for sequencing was PBMCs or T cells enriched from blood (not recorded which).

The CDR3 sequence: CAIRPAGNTIYF. In DNA form, the CDR3 reads TGTGCCATCAGGCCGGCTGGAAACACCATATATTTT. The chain carries TRBV10-3 and TRBJ1-3, with D unclear. From germline, CDR1 is ENHRY and CDR2 SYGVKD. Trimming cost V 6 bases and J 2 bases, with 5 bases left between them. The CDR3 loop spans 12 amino acids.